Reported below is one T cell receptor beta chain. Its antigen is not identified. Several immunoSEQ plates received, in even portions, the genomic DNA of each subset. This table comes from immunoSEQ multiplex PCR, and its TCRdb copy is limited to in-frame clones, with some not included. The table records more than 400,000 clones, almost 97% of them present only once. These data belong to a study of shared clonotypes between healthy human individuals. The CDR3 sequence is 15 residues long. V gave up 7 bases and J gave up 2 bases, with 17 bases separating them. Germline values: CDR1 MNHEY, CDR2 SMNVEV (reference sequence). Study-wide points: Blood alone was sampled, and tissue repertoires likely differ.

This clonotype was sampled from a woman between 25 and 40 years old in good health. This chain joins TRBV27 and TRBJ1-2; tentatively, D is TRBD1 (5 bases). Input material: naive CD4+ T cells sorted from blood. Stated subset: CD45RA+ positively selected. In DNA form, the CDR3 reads TGTGCCAGCACCACCCTTGAAGACAGAAACTATGGCTACACCTTC. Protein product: CASTTLEDRNYGYTF.